A single sample gave rise to the 8 T cell receptor beta chains below, sequenced in a study of shared clonotypes between healthy human individuals. Selected positively for CCR7 and CD45RO-negative, naive CD8 cells excluded terminally differentiated effector memory CD45RA+ cells. TCRdb keeps only in-frame clones here, not all; method: immunoSEQ multiplex PCR. This sample has around 650,000 clones, with 90% to 97% found just once. The sample consisted of naive CD8+ T cells sorted from blood. The receptors were gathered from a woman in her 30s in good health.

The chain joins TRBV27 to TRBJ1-2; the D gene is possibly TRBD1 (5 bases). With 2 bases removed from V and 2 bases from J, the gap between germline ends came to 9 bases. CDR3 length: 14 amino acids. Germline CDR1 reads MNHEY; CDR2 reads SMNVEV (reference sequence). CDR3 residues: CASSLVAGNYGYTF. CDR3 coding DNA: TGTGCCAGCAGTTTAGTGGCAGGGAACTATGGCTACACCTTC.

The chain carries TRBV19 and TRBJ2-1; weak D call: TRBD2 (6 bases). The ends were cut back, 5 bases at V and 0 bases at J, with 11 bases in the middle. The CDR3 length is 15 residues. The V gene's germline CDR1 is LNHDA and CDR2 SQIVND (reference sequence). CDR3 loop: CASSFRDSSYNEQFF. As DNA, the CDR3 is TGTGCCAGTAGTTTCCGGGACTCCTCCTACAATGAGCAGTTCTTC. Based on the CDR3 plus reference TRBV19 and TRBJ2-1, the full variable domain is DGGITQSPKYLFRKEGQNVTLSCEQNLNHDAMYWYRQDPGQGLRLIYYSQIVNDFQKGDIAEGYSVSREKKESFPLTVTSAQKNPTAFYLCASSFRDSSYNEQFFGPGTRLTVL.

The rearrangement uses TRBV6-5 and TRBJ2-2, with D possibly matching TRBD1 (6 bases). CDR1 MNHEY and CDR2 SVGAGI come from the germline V gene. The CDR3 is made up of 13 amino acids. Trimming shortened V by 9 bases and J by 0 bases, and 8 bases separated the two germline ends. CDR3 in DNA: TGTGCCAGGGACAGAACGAACACCGGGGAGCTGTTTTTT. This codes for CARDRTNTGELFF.

V usage is TRBV12-2 and J usage is TRBJ2-7; no check of the table's D call, TRBD1, against the DNA was made. TRBV12-2 is a known pseudogene. CDR3 length: 16 residues. CDR3 sequence (DNA): TGTGCAAGTCGCTCCTCACCGGGACAGGATGCCTACGAGCAGTACTTC. Protein product: CASRSSPGQDAYEQYF.

The chain joins TRBV30 to TRBJ2-1, with TRBD1 as a possible D gene (5 bases). From germline, CDR1 is GTSNPN and CDR2 SVGIG (reference sequence). V dropped 0 bases and J dropped 2 bases, with 8 bases sitting between them. This CDR3 spans 14 amino acids. CDR3 DNA: TGTGCCTGGAGTGTACAGGCGACCTACAATGAGCAGTTCTTC. Amino acids: CAWSVQATYNEQFF.

V and J are TRBV10-2 and TRBJ1-2; D is uncertain. The CDR3 runs to 13 residues. V lost 4 bases, J lost 0 bases, and 6 bases lay in between. Germline loops: CDR1 WSHSY, CDR2 SAAADI. CDR3 residues: CASSADSNYGYTF. CDR3 bases: TGCGCCAGCAGTGCGGATTCTAACTATGGCTACACCTTC.

Notes on this clone: Distinct nucleotide sequences in the sample also encode this CDR3. The chain employs TRBV6-5 and TRBJ2-7; D could derive from TRBD1 or TRBD2 (5 bases each). Germline V gene sequence: CDR1 MNHEY, CDR2 SVGAGI. CDR3 length: 11 amino acids. The V and J ends lost 2 bases and 7 bases respectively, with 6 bases between them. CDR3 in DNA: TGTGCCAGCAGTTACGGGGGAGAGCAGTACTTC. It specifies CASSYGGEQYF.

V usage is TRBV6-1 and J usage is TRBJ1-5; 7 bases line up with TRBD1. V was pared by 1 base and J by 10 bases, with 16 bases of the junction left unmatched. CDR3 size: 17 residues. Germline values: CDR1 MNHNS, CDR2 SASEGT. CDR3 sequence reads: CASSEGKGAGATIPQHF. CDR3 DNA: TGTGCCAGCAGTGAAGGGAAGGGGGCCGGGGCAACAATACCCCAGCATTTT.